These 18 T cell receptor beta chains came from one sample sequenced in a study of Ad26.COV2.S vaccination and SARS-CoV-2 variants. The data were produced by immunoSEQ multiplex PCR, yet TCRdb's version contains in-frame clones alone and is incomplete. The sample records around 450,000 clones, 89% being singletons. The treatment: 15 to 20 received Ad26.COV2.S at low or high dose, single or two shots; roughly five received placebo; per-sample allocation not given. Collection of samples fell on day 63 after the first vaccine or placebo injection. The sequences come from peripheral blood, collected in a trial of Ad26.COV2.S vaccine versus placebo. The receptors were sampled from a person aged 18-60 years who received the Ad26.COV2.S COVID-19 vaccine or a placebo.

The rearrangement joins TRBV6-5 to TRBJ1-4; possible D gene TRBD1, 5 bases. CDR3 length: 14 amino acids. Germline assignment: CDR1 MNHEY and CDR2 SVGAGI. Trimming left V 8 bases short and J 4 bases short, with 14 bases between. This CDR3 reads CASLQRQRNEKLFF. The CDR3 region has the DNA TGTGCCAGCTTGCAGCGACAGCGTAATGAAAAACTGTTTTTT.

This rearrangement joins TRBV7-9 to TRBJ2-1; 7 nucleotides line up with TRBD2. The CDR3 loop spans 15 amino acids. Germline assignment: CDR1 SEHNR and CDR2 FQNEAQ (reference sequence). Trimming took 2 bases from V and 1 from J; bases not matched to a gene: 2. The CDR3, as DNA: TGTGCCAGCAGCTTACGAGCGGGATCCTACAATGAGCAGTTCTTC. It encodes CASSLRAGSYNEQFF.

The V call is TRBV7-9, the J call TRBJ2-3; 10 nucleotides match TRBD1. This CDR3 spans 15 amino acids. Germline CDR1 and CDR2: SEHNR and FQNEAQ (reference sequence). V lost 5 bases, J lost 3 bases, and 5 bases stayed unmatched. The CDR3 bases are TGTGCCAGCAGCCCGGGGACAGGGGAAACAGATACGCAGTATTTT. The encoded protein is CASSPGTGETDTQYF.

This clone was seen more than once but under ten times. The V gene is TRBV28, the J gene TRBJ1-1, with D tentatively TRBD1 (5 bases). Germline V gene data show CDR1 as MDHEN and CDR2 as SYDVKM. The CDR3 has 14 residues. Trimming took off 5 bases at V and 5 bases at J, with 15 bases between the two ends. The CDR3 protein is CASSLREVWTEAFF. The CDR3 DNA reads TGTGCCAGCAGTCTCAGGGAGGTATGGACTGAAGCTTTCTTT.

The chain carries TRBV30 and TRBJ1-2; D unclear. This CDR3 comprises 14 residues. The germline V and J ends were trimmed by 4 bases and 3 bases, with 15 bases remaining between them. The V gene's germline CDR1 is GTSNPN and CDR2 SVGIG (reference sequence). CDR3 region: CAWIAPGRYYGYTF. The CDR3 DNA sequence: TGTGCCTGGATCGCACCAGGACGGTACTATGGCTACACCTTC.

The chain couples TRBV27 to TRBJ1-1; 11 nucleotides agree with TRBD1. The CDR3 covers 15 residues. The V gene's germline CDR1 is MNHEY and CDR2 SMNVEV (reference sequence). Trimming at V came to 5 bases and at J to 4 bases, leaving 6 bases not matched to a gene. The CDR3 here is CASSRGQGAFTEAFF. The CDR3 DNA reads as TGTGCCAGCAGTCGAGGACAGGGGGCTTTCACTGAAGCTTTCTTT.

This sequence joins TRBV29-1 and TRBJ2-1, with a possible D match to TRBD1 (5 bases). CDR1 and CDR2 from the germline V gene are SQVTM and ANQGSEA. The CDR3 is 14 amino acids. Trimming left V 1 base short and J 6 bases short, with 13 bases between. This CDR3 is CSVEVNGHTNEQFF. CDR3 bases: TGCAGCGTTGAAGTAAATGGACATACCAATGAGCAGTTCTTC.

In this sample, this clone turned up once. The gene calls are TRBV30 and TRBJ2-5; 14 nucleotides align to TRBD2. This CDR3 has 16 residues. The germline V gene has CDR1 GTSNPN and CDR2 SVGIG (reference sequence). With 3 bases clipped from V and 5 bases from J, the junction kept 8 bases outside the gene matches. CDR3 residues: CAWRGGLAGGLETQYF. DNA of the CDR3: TGTGCCTGGAGGGGAGGACTAGCGGGGGGTCTGGAGACCCAGTACTTC.

The rearrangement uses TRBV4-1 and TRBJ1-5, with TRBD1 as a possible D gene (5 bases). CDR3 length equals 16 residues. CDR1 and CDR2 from the germline V gene are MGHRA and YSYEKL. Trimming cost V 4 bases and J 0 bases, with 13 bases left between them. CDR3 coding DNA: TGCGCCAGCAGCCTGGCACCGGGGGTTAGCAATCAGCCCCAGCATTTT. As protein: CASSLAPGVSNQPQHF.

The CDR3 sequence: CASSLGGTVNTGELFF. The CDR3 region has the DNA TGCGCCAGCAGCTTGGGGGGGACGGTGAACACCGGGGAGCTGTTTTTT. The rearrangement links TRBV5-1 to TRBJ2-2; D assignment may be TRBD1 or TRBD2 (5 bases each). The germline V gene has CDR1 SGHRS and CDR2 YFSETQ. CDR3 length: 16 amino acids. Trimming shortened V by 0 bases and J by 1 base, and 10 bases separated the two germline ends.

The chain links TRBV7-8 to TRBJ2-3, with 7 bases matching TRBD2. V was pared by 1 base and J by 5 bases, with 6 bases of the junction left unmatched. Germline V CDR1 and CDR2: SGHVS, FQNEAQ. CDR3 length: 15 amino acids. The CDR3 spells CASSLGAGVVDTQYF. DNA for the CDR3: TGTGCCAGCAGCTTAGGTGCGGGAGTTGTAGATACGCAGTATTTT.

J is TRBJ1-1 and V is TRBV19; no reliable D call. Germline V gene lookup returns CDR1 LNHDA and CDR2 SQIVND (reference sequence). This CDR3 has 13 amino acids. Deletions cut 6 bases from V and 0 bases from J, with 8 bases between. The CDR3 protein is CASRVGLNTEAFF. Here the CDR3 DNA reads TGTGCCAGTAGGGTGGGTTTGAACACTGAAGCTTTCTTT.

This chain joins TRBV15 and TRBJ2-7; D might be TRBD1 (5 bases). Per the germline V gene, CDR1 is LNHNV and CDR2 is YYDKDF (reference sequence). Trimming left V 1 base short and J 6 bases short, with 10 bases between. There are 13 residues in the CDR3. CDR3 region: CATSRVQAGEQYF. CDR3 coding DNA: TGTGCCACCAGCAGAGTACAGGCAGGCGAGCAGTACTTC.

The V call is TRBV7-3, the J call TRBJ2-1, with D uncertain. The CDR3 covers 15 residues. Between the trimmed V and J ends, which lost 8 bases and 0 bases, there was a span of 14 bases. Germline values: CDR1 SGHTA, CDR2 FQGTGA. DNA for the CDR3: TGTGCCAGCGGTACGGCTACCGGCTCCTACAATGAGCAGTTCTTC. Residues: CASGTATGSYNEQFF.

This chain's CDR3 is CASTPGVGGSGYTF. CDR3 coding DNA: TGTGCCAGCACGCCAGGGGTAGGAGGTAGTGGCTACACCTTC. This chain uses TRBV9 with TRBJ1-2, with D possibly TRBD1 on 6 matching bases. The CDR3 has 14 amino acids. Germline assignment: CDR1 SGDLS and CDR2 YYNGEE. V dropped 6 bases and J dropped 7 bases, with 19 bases sitting between them.

The genes are TRBV18 and TRBJ1-5; 10 nucleotides align to TRBD1. Per germline, CDR1 KGHSH and CDR2 LQKENI. The CDR3 consists of 20 residues. The V segment lost 3 bases and the J segment 1 base; nucleotides outside the gene matches: 15. The CDR3 loop is CASSPLSLGTGVLSNQPQHF. CDR3 DNA: TGTGCCAGCTCACCTTTGAGCCTCGGGACAGGGGTCCTCAGCAATCAGCCCCAGCATTTT.

This chain's CDR3 is CASRTGTQYYGYTF. The CDR3 DNA is TGCGCCAGCAGGACCGGGACACAATACTATGGCTACACCTTC. This chain links TRBV5-1 with TRBJ1-2; D perhaps matches TRBD1 (6 bases). V gave up 5 bases and J gave up 3 bases, with 14 bases separating them. Germline V CDR1 and CDR2: SGHRS, YFSETQ. The CDR3 has 14 amino acids.

The chain couples TRBV19 to TRBJ2-7; TRBD2 aligns across 7 bases. The CDR3 contains 15 residues. The V gene end was trimmed by 6 bases and the J gene end by 3 bases; junction bases not matched to a gene: 11. The germline gives CDR1 LNHDA, CDR2 SQIVND (reference sequence). CDR3 in DNA: TGTGCCAGTAGCATCGGCGGGGGTCGGATCTACGAGCAGTACTTC. It codes for CASSIGGGRIYEQYF.